Listed here are 13 T cell receptor beta chains from one sample, sequenced in a study of blood T cell repertoires in COVID-19. TCRdb keeps only in-frame clones here, not all; method: immunoSEQ multiplex PCR. The table has about 200,000 clones, 70% to 90% seen once. The sample taken for sequencing was peripheral blood. The receptor source for this set is a woman in her seventies with acute or convalescent COVID-19.

J is TRBJ1-1 and V is TRBV3-1 (or the pseudogene TRBV3-2); D gene ambiguous. Trimming removed 8 bases at V and 0 bases at J, with 16 bases between. CDR3 length: 15 residues. Germline V gene sequence: CDR1 LGHDT, CDR2 YNNKEL (reference sequence). The CDR3 nucleotides read TGTGCCAGCTCCGGGAGCAAAATCTTGAACACTGAAGCTTTCTTT. It is translated as CASSGSKILNTEAFF.

This chain connects TRBV20-1 to TRBJ2-1; 7 bases are a match to TRBD2. V dropped 3 bases and J dropped 6; count of bases not matched to a gene: 8. CDR3 length equals 14 residues. Germline lookup yields CDR1 DFQATT and CDR2 SNEGSKA (reference sequence). The DNA of the CDR3 is TGCAGTGCTAGTCACGGGGGGTCGGGCAATGAGCAGTTCTTC. This sequence encodes CSASHGGSGNEQFF.

This chain connects TRBV27 to TRBJ2-3, with TRBD2 as a possible D gene (7 bases). CDR3 length: 15 residues. Trimming cost V 3 bases and J 3 bases, with 13 bases left between them. Germline V gene lookup returns CDR1 MNHEY and CDR2 SMNVEV (reference sequence). CDR3 loop: CASSLGGLWTDTQYF. The CDR3 DNA is TGTGCCAGCAGTTTGGGGGGGCTGTGGACAGATACGCAGTATTTT.

V is TRBV5-1 and J is TRBJ2-6; D possibly corresponds to TRBD2 (6 bases). The CDR3 covers 16 residues. The V end was cut by 0 bases, the J end by 0 bases, with 7 bases between. The germline V gene has CDR1 SGHRS and CDR2 YFSETQ. Here the CDR3 reads CASSLEGLSGANVLTF. The CDR3 nucleotides read TGCGCCAGCAGCTTGGAGGGACTCTCTGGGGCCAACGTCCTGACTTTC. Based on the CDR3 plus reference TRBV5-1 and TRBJ2-6, the full variable domain is KAGVTQTPRYLIKTRGQQVTLSCSPISGHRSVSWYQQTPGQGLQFLFEYFSETQRNKGNFPGRFSGRQFSNSRSEMNVSTLELGDSALYLCASSLEGLSGANVLTFGAGSRLTVL.

V is TRBV21-1 and J is TRBJ2-5; the tabulated D call, TRBD1, remains unverified against the DNA. TRBV21-1 is a known pseudogene. The CDR3 runs to 14 residues. The CDR3 DNA follows: TGTGCCAGCAGCAGGAACAGGGATGAAGAGACCCAGTACTTC. It encodes CASSRNRDEETQYF.

This clone was detected once. The chain is built from TRBV11-2 and TRBJ2-4, with D perhaps TRBD1 (9 bases). This CDR3 comprises 16 residues. The V gene's germline CDR1 is SGHAT and CDR2 FQNNGV. The V end lost 2 bases, the J end lost 6 bases, and 17 bases lay between the germline ends. CDR3 sequence reads: CASSLTGGTGINIQYF. CDR3 nucleotide sequence: TGTGCCAGCAGCTTAACGGGAGGGACAGGGATAAACATTCAGTACTTC. The complete variable domain, with remaining parts taken from reference TRBV11-2 and TRBJ2-4, reads EAGVAQSPRYKIIEKRQSVAFWCNPISGHATLYWYQQILGQGPKLLIQFQNNGVVDDSQLPKDRFSAERLKGVDSTLKIQPAKLEDSAVYLCASSLTGGTGINIQYFGAGTRLSVL.

This chain uses TRBV19 with TRBJ1-2; 7 nucleotides align to TRBD1. There are 14 residues in the CDR3. Germline values: CDR1 LNHDA, CDR2 SQIVND (reference sequence). The ends lost 7 bases at V and 4 bases at J; junction bases unmatched: 9. The CDR3 sequence: CASIGPGQSYGYTF. Written as DNA, the CDR3 is TGTGCCAGTATCGGACCGGGACAGAGCTATGGCTACACCTTC.

This clone was found a few times. Other DNA variants within this sample encode the same CDR3. The rearrangement uses TRBV5-1 and TRBJ2-1; D is unclear. The germline V and J ends were trimmed by 0 bases and 0 bases, with 7 bases remaining between them. Germline CDR1 reads SGHRS; CDR2 reads YFSETQ. The CDR3 is made up of 15 amino acids. The CDR3 nucleotides are TGCGCCAGCAGCTTGGCCGGAGTCTCCTACAATGAGCAGTTCTTC. This sequence encodes CASSLAGVSYNEQFF.

This clone was seen more than once but under ten times. The chain couples TRBV27 to TRBJ2-1; 13 bases map to TRBD2. Germline CDR1 reads MNHEY; CDR2 reads SMNVEV (reference sequence). The junction had 8 bases not matched to a gene; V was cut back by 6 bases and J by 6 bases. This CDR3 has 16 amino acids. The DNA for the CDR3 is TGTGCCAGCAGCCTAGGGGGGACTAGCGGGGTCAATGAGCAGTTCTTC. The encoded protein is CASSLGGTSGVNEQFF.

The chain carries TRBV5-5 and TRBJ1-4; 9 nucleotides align to TRBD1. The CDR3 loop spans 18 amino acids. Germline V gene lookup returns CDR1 SGHKS and CDR2 YYEKEE (reference sequence). Unmatched junction bases numbered 11, after V lost 2 bases and J lost 3 bases. CDR3 loop: CASSFLPGTGSSNEKLFF. For the CDR3, the DNA is TGTGCCAGCAGCTTCTTACCCGGGACAGGGTCTTCTAATGAAAAACTGTTTTTT.

The V gene is TRBV5-1, the J gene TRBJ2-1, with TRBD2 identical over 8 bases. Trimming took 1 base from V and 1 from J; bases not matched to a gene: 4. The germline V gene has CDR1 SGHRS and CDR2 YFSETQ. CDR3 length: 16 amino acids. The DNA of the CDR3 is TGCGCCAGCAGCTTGCTGGAGCGGGGGTCCTACAATGAGCAGTTCTTC. This translates into CASSLLERGSYNEQFF.

The V and J genes are TRBV28 and TRBJ2-5, with 12 bases that match TRBD1. Germline CDR1 MDHEN, CDR2 SYDVKM. This CDR3 contains 17 residues. Trimming at V came to 2 bases and at J to 5 bases, leaving 9 bases not matched to a gene. CDR3 residues: CASSLTQGTGGLETQYF. The CDR3 DNA sequence: TGTGCCAGCAGTTTAACCCAGGGGACAGGGGGCTTGGAGACCCAGTACTTC.

The CDR3: CASSNRQVGYEQYF. In nucleotides, the CDR3 is TGCGCCAGCAGTAATCGACAGGTGGGGTACGAGCAGTACTTC. The J gene is TRBJ2-7, the V gene TRBV10-1; TRBD1 might be the D (6 bases). This CDR3 contains 14 residues. The V end lost 5 bases, the J end lost 4 bases, and 15 bases lay between the germline ends. CDR1 and CDR2 (germline): WNHNN, SYGVQD (reference sequence).